This T cell receptor beta chain was identified in a study of identifying expanded T cells in peripheral blood. Study-level results: Across healthy donors, higher total template counts meant significantly greater approximately two-week count variance. About 1.2 clones differed between technical replicates, versus approximately 17 and 20 over time.

TCRdb's table, derived via immunoSEQ multiplex PCR, lists solely in-frame clones and lacks some. The sample contains tens of thousands of clones, 88% of which appear only once. Concerning this clone: Its antigen is as yet unknown.

V lost 5 bases and J lost 8, with 15 bases in between. The CDR3 is 13 amino acids. CDR1 and CDR2 (germline): MDHEN, SYDVKM. J is TRBJ1-1 and V is TRBV28; tentative D call: TRBD1 (6 bases). The sample taken for sequencing was blood. The TCR originated in a person aged 18 to 69 in good health. CDR3 bases: TGTGCCAGCAGTCCAGCCACCGGGACAGAAGCTTTCTTT. It encodes CASSPATGTEAFF.